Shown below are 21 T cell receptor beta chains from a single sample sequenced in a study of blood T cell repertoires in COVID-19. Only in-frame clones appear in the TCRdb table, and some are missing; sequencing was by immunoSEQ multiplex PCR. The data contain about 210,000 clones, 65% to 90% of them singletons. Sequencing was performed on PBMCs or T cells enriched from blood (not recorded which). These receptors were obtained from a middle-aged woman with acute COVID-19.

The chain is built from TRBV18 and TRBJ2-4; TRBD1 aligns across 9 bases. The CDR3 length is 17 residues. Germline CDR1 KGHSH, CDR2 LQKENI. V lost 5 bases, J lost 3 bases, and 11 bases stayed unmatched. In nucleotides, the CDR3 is TGTGCCAGCTCAACTTCGACAGGGGGGTTCGTCAAAAACATTCAGTACTTC. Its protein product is CASSTSTGGFVKNIQYF.

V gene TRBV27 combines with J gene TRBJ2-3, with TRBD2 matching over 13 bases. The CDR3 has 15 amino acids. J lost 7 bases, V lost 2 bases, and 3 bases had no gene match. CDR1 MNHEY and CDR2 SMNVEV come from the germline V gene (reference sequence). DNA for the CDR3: TGTGCCAGCAGTTTAGGACTAGCGGGAGCCAATACGCAGTATTTT. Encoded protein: CASSLGLAGANTQYF.

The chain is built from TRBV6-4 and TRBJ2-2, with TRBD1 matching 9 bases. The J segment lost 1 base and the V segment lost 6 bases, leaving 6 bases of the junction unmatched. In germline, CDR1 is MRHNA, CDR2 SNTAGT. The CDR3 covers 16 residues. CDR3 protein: CASRPTGGWNTGELFF. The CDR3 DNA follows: TGTGCCAGCAGACCAACAGGGGGCTGGAACACCGGGGAGCTGTTTTTT.

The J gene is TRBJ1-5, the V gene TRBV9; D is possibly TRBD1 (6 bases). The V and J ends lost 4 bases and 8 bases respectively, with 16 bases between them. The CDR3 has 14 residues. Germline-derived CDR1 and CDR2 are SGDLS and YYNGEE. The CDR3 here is CASSPGQTGEPQHF. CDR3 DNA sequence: TGTGCCAGCAGCCCAGGACAGACTGGAGAGCCCCAGCATTTT.

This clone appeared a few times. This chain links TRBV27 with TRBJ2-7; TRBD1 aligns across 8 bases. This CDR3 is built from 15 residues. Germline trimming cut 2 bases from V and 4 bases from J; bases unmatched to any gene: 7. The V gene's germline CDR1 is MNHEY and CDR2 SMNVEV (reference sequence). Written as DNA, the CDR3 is TGTGCCAGCAGTTTAACCGGACAGGGTGTATACGAGCAGTACTTC. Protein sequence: CASSLTGQGVYEQYF.

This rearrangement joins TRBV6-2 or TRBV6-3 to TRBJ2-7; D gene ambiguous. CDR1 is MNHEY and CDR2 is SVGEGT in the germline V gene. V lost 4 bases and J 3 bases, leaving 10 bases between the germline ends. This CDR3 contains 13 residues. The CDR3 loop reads CASSLVRIYEQYF. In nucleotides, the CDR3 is TGTGCCAGCAGTTTGGTCAGAATCTACGAGCAGTACTTC.

CDR3 DNA: TGCGCCAGCAGCCGAGGTATGGCAGGGGATCTCTACGAGCAGTACTTC. Its translation is CASSRGMAGDLYEQYF. The rearrangement joins TRBV4-1 to TRBJ2-7; a possible D gene is TRBD1 (6 bases). The CDR3 has 16 residues. Germline V gene lookup returns CDR1 MGHRA and CDR2 YSYEKL. V lost 4 bases, J lost 3 bases, and 19 bases lay in between.

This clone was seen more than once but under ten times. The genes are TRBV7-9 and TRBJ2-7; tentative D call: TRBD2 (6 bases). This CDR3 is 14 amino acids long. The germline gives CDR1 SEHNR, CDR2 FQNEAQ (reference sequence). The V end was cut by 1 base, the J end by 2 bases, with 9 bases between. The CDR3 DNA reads TGTGCCAGCAGCTTAGAAGGAGGGCCCTACGAGCAGTACTTC. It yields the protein CASSLEGGPYEQYF. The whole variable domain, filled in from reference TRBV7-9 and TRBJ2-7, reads DTGVSQNPRHKITKRGQNVTFRCDPISEHNRLYWYRQTLGQGPEFLTYFQNEAQLEKSRLLSDRFSAERPKGSFSTLEIQRTEQGDSAMYLCASSLEGGPYEQYFGPGTRLTVT.

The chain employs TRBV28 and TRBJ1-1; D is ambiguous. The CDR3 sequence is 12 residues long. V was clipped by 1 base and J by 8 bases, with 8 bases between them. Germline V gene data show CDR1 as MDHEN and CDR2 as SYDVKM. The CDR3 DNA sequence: TGTGCCAGCAGTTTATTCGGGAACGAAGCTTTCTTT. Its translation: CASSLFGNEAFF.

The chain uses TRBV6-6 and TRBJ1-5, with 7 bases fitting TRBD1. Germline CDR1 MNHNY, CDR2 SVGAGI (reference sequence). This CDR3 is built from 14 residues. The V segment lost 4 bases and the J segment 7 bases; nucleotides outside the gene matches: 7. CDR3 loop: CASSSGTVPQPQHF. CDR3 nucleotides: TGTGCCAGCAGTTCAGGGACAGTTCCACAGCCCCAGCATTTT.

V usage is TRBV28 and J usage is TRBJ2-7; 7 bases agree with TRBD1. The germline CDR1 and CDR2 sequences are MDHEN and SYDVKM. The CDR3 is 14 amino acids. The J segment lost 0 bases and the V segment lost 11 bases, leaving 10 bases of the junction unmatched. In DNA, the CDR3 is TGTGCCGTTGTTGGTCGGGACAGCTCCTACGAGCAGTACTTC. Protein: CAVVGRDSSYEQYF.

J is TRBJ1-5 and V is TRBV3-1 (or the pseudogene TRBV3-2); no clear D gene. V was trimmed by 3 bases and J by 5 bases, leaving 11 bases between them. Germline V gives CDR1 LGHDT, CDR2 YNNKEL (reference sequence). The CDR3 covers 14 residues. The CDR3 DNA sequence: TGTGCCAGCAGCCATGGACTAGTCGATCAGCCCCAGCATTTT. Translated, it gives CASSHGLVDQPQHF.

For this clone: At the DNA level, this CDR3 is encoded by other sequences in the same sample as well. The CDR3 sequence: CASSLTGGNQPQHF. CDR3 in DNA: TGTGCCAGCAGCCTAACAGGGGGAAATCAGCCCCAGCATTTT. The chain links TRBV28 to TRBJ1-5, with TRBD1 identical over 8 bases. CDR3 length equals 14 residues. V lost 6 bases, J lost 4 bases, and 5 bases stayed unmatched. The germline CDR1 and CDR2 sequences are MDHEN and SYDVKM.

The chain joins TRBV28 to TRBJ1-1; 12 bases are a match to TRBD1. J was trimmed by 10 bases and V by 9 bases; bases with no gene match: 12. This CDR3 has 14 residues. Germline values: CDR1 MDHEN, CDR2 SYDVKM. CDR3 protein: CASRGDRGLSSAFF. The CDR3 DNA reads TGTGCCAGTAGAGGGGACAGGGGGCTCTCTTCAGCTTTCTTT.

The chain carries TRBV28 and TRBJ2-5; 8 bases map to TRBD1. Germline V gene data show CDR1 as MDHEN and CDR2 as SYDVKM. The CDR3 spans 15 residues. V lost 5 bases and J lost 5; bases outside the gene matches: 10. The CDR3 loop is CASSARTGPQETQYF. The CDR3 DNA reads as TGTGCCAGCAGTGCACGGACAGGGCCCCAGGAGACCCAGTACTTC.

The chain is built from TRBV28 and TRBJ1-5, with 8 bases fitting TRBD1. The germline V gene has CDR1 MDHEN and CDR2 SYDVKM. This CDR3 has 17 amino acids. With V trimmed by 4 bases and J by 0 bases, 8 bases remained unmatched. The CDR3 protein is CASSYQGAPYSNQPQHF. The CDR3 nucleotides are TGTGCCAGCAGTTATCAGGGGGCCCCTTATAGCAATCAGCCCCAGCATTTT.

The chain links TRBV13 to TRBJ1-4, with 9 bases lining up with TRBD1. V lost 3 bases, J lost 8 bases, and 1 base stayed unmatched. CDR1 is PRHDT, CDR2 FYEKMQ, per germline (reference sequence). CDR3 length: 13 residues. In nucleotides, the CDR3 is TGTGCCAGCAGCTTGGGGACAGGGGAAAAACTGTTTTTT. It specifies CASSLGTGEKLFF.

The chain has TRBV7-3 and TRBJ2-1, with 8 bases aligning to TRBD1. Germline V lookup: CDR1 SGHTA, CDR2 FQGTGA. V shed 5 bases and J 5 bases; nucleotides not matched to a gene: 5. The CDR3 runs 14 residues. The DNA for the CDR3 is TGTGCCAGCAGCGGAGGGACAGGTGACAATGAGCAGTTCTTC. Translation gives CASSGGTGDNEQFF.

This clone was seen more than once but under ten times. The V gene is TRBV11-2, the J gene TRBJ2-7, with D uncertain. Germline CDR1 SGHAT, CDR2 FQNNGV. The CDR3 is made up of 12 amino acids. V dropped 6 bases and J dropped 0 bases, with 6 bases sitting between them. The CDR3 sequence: CASSSSSYEQYF. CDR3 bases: TGTGCCAGCAGTTCGAGCTCCTACGAGCAGTACTTC.

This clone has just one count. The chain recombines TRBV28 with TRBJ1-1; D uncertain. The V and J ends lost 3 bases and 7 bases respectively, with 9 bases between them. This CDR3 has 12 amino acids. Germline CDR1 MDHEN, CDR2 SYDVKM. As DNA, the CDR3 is TGTGCCAGCAGTTTTGCGGCAATTGAAGCTTTCTTT. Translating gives CASSFAAIEAFF.

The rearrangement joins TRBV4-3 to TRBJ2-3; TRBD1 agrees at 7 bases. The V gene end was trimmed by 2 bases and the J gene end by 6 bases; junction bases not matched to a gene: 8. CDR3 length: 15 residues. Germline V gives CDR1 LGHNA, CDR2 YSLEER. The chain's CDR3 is CASSQRTGEMDTQYF. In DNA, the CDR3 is TGCGCCAGCAGCCAAAGGACAGGTGAAATGGATACGCAGTATTTT.